One sample yielded the 2 T cell receptor beta chains listed below, sequenced in a study of cytomegalovirus exposure and HLA in healthy donors. It was with 60 Vbeta and 13 Jbeta primers that the PCR ran. Here immunoSEQ multiplex PCR was the method, and the copy in TCRdb shows in-frame clones only, minus some. The sample yields 150,000 to 200,000 clones, roughly four fifths seen once. The source material was PBMCs. These receptors were collected from a girl aged 2-15 years in good health and CMV-seropositive.

To note about this clone: Other DNA sequences within the sample encode an identical CDR3. The CDR3 DNA follows: TGTGCCACCAGCAGAGATCGGGGCTACGAGCAGTACTTC. This encodes CATSRDRGYEQYF. The V gene is TRBV15, the J gene TRBJ2-7; possible D gene TRBD2, 5 bases. This CDR3 region has 13 residues. Trimming removed 0 bases from V and 3 bases from J, with 6 bases in between. Germline assignment: CDR1 LNHNV and CDR2 YYDKDF (reference sequence).

For this clone: This sample includes further DNA sequences coding for the same CDR3. The V gene is TRBV9, the J gene TRBJ2-5; a weak D match, TRBD2 (6 bases). The germline V gene has CDR1 SGDLS and CDR2 YYNGEE. This CDR3 is built from 13 residues. Trimming shortened V by 0 bases and J by 5 bases, and 8 bases separated the two germline ends. The CDR3 protein is CASSVASGETQYF. In DNA, the CDR3 is TGTGCCAGCAGCGTAGCGAGCGGGGAGACCCAGTACTTC. Together with reference TRBV9 and TRBJ2-5, the CDR3 gives the full variable domain: DSGVTQTPKHLITATGQRVTLRCSPRSGDLSVYWYQQSLDQGLQFLIQYYNGEERAKGNILERFSAQQFPDLHSELNLSSLELGDSALYFCASSVASGETQYFGPGTRLLVL.